This T cell receptor beta chain was recovered during a study of blood T cell repertoires in COVID-19. There are 15 residues in the CDR3. The trim removed 4 bases at V and 4 bases at J, leaving 9 bases unmatched. Germline values: CDR1 LNHDA, CDR2 SQIVND (reference sequence). The data were produced by immunoSEQ multiplex PCR, yet TCRdb's version contains in-frame clones alone and is incomplete. Of about 50,000 clones listed, under 95% are singletons. The clonotype was recovered from a human donor in a cohort sampled during active COVID-19. The sequencing sample was made of peripheral blood. The chain uses TRBV19 and TRBJ2-7; TRBD1 aligns across 8 bases. The CDR3 spells CASSTSGQGYYEQYF. CDR3 bases: TGTGCCAGTAGTACAAGCGGACAGGGTTATTACGAGCAGTACTTC.